This entry is about one TCR beta chain. The record originates from a study of technical replicates of blood from a few donors. Sequencing used immunoSEQ multiplex PCR; TCRdb keeps in-frame clones, though not all of them. The data show about 98,000 clones, nearly 97% seen once. Trimming took 2 bases from V and 6 from J, leaving 10 bases between them. The CDR3 consists of 14 residues. Germline CDR1 PRHDT, CDR2 FYEKMQ (reference sequence). The gene calls are TRBV13 and TRBJ2-2; D possibly corresponds to TRBD2 (5 bases). Sequenced material: T cells isolated from PBMCs. The clonotype originates from a human donor in good health. The CDR3 sequence: CASSLPSYAGELFF. CDR3 bases: TGTGCCAGCAGCTTACCTAGCTACGCCGGGGAGCTGTTTTTT. Supplemented by reference TRBV13 and TRBJ2-2, the full variable domain reads AAGVIQSPRHLIKEKRETATLKCYPIPRHDTVYWYQQGPGQDPQFLISFYEKMQSDKGSIPDRFSAQQFSDYHSELNMSSLELGDSALYFCASSLPSYAGELFFGEGSRLTVL.